This TCR beta chain was identified during a study of control samples from healthy donors and cancer patients. TCRdb's copy holds only in-frame clones and misses some; the assay was immunoSEQ multiplex PCR. The sample lists about 190,000 clones; about 89% were seen once. This clone was detected once. The specimen sequenced was blood. The sequence was collected from a man younger than 45 in good health.

CDR3 residues: CAWSSGDTQYF. The CDR3 DNA reads as TGTGCCTGGAGCTCAGGTGATACGCAGTATTTT. The chain is built from TRBV30 and TRBJ2-3; D gene unclear. V lost 3 bases, J lost 6 bases, and 7 bases lay in between. CDR1 is GTSNPN, CDR2 SVGIG, per germline (reference sequence). The CDR3 runs to 11 residues. The whole variable domain, filled in from reference TRBV30 and TRBJ2-3, reads SQTIHQWPATLVQPVGSPLSLECTVEGTSNPNLYWYRQAAGRGLQLLFYSVGIGQISSEVPQNLSASRPQDRQFILSSKKLLLSDSGFYLCAWSSGDTQYFGPGTRLTVL.